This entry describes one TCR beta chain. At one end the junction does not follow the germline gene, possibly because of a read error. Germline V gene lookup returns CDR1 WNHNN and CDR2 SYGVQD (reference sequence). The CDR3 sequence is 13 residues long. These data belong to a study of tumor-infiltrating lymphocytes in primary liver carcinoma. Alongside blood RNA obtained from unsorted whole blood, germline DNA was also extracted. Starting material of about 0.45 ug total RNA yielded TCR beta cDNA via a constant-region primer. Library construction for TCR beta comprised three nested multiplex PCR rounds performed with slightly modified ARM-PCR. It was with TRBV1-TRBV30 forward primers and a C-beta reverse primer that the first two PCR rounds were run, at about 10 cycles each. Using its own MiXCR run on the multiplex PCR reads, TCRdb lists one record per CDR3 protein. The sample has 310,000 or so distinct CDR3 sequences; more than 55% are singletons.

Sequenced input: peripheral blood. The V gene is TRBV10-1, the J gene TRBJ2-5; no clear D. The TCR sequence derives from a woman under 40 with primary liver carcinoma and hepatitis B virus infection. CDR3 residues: CTSSESGRETQYF. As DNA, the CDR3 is TGCACCAGCAGTGAGAGTGGGCGGGAGACCCAGTACTTC.